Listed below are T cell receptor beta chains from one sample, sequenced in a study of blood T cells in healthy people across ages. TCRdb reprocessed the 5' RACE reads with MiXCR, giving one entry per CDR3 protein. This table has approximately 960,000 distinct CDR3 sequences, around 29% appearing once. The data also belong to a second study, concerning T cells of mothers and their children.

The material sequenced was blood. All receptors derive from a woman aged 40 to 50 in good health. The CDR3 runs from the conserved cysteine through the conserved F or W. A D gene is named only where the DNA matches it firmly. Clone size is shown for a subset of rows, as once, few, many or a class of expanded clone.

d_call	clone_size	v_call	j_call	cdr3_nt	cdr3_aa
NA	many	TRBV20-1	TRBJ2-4	TGCAGTGCTGACCCCGGGAGCAAAAACATTCAGTACTTC	CSADPGSKNIQYF
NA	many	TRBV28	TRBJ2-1	TGTGCCAGCAGTTTTCCCGGCAGGAACAATGAGCAGTTCTTC	CASSFPGRNNEQFF
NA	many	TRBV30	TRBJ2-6	TGTGCCTGGAGTCCCCCGAGGGACTCTGGGGCCAACGTCCTGACTTTC	CAWSPPRDSGANVLTF
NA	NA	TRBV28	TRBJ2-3	TGTGCCAGTAGTTCGTGGGGGGGCGAGGATACGCAGTATTTT	CASSSWGGEDTQYF
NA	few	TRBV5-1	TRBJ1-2	TGCGCCAGCAGCTTGGAAGAGATAGGGCCTAACTATGGCTACACCTTC	CASSLEEIGPNYGYTF
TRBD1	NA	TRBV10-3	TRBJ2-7	TGTGCCATCAGTGAGCCGAGGGACAGTTCCTACGAGCAGTACTTC	CAISEPRDSSYEQYF
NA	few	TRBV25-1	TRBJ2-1	TGTGCCAGCAGTGGGTTTGGGGGATTGGGGGACAATGAGCAGTTCTTC	CASSGFGGLGDNEQFF
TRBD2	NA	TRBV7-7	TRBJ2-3	TGTGCTAGCAGCTTTCGACTAGCGTCAGATACGCAGTATTTT	CASSFRLASDTQYF
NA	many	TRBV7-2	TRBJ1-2	TGTGCCAGCAGCTTAGACGGGGTTGGCTACACCTTC	CASSLDGVGYTF
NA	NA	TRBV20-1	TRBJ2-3	TGCAGTGCTGGGCTAGGTGGAGATACGCAGTATTTT	CSAGLGGDTQYF
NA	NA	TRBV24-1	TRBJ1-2	TGTGCCACCAGGGATCCCAGGGGCAACTATGGCTACACCTTC	CATRDPRGNYGYTF
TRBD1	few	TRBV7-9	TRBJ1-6	TGTGCCAGCAGTCCGACAGGGAATTCACCCCTCCACTTT	CASSPTGNSPLHF
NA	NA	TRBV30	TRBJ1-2	TGTGCCTGGAGTGTCCAGGGCCGCTATGGCTACACCTTC	CAWSVQGRYGYTF
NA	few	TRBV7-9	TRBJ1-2	TGTGCCAGCAGCTTAAACAGTGGTGGCTACACCTTC	CASSLNSGGYTF
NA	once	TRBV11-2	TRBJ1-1	TGTACCAGCAGCTTAACACAAGTGAACACTGAAGCTTTCTTT	CTSSLTQVNTEAFF
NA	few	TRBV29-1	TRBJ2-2	TGCAGCGTTAAACGGGGCCCCGGGGAGCTGTTTTTT	CSVKRGPGELFF
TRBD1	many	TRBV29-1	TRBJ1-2	TGCAGCGTTTACGGACAGGGGGGTGGCTACACCTTC	CSVYGQGGGYTF
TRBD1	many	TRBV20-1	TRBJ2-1	TGCAGTGCTACGGCGACCGGGACAGAGACCTACAATGAGCAGTTCTTC	CSATATGTETYNEQFF
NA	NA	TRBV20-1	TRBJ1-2	TGCAGTGCTAGAGCCCCTTCTGGCAGCTACACCTTC	CSARAPSGSYTF
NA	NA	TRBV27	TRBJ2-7	TGTACCAGCAGTTTTACCCTCTCCTACGAGCAGTACTTC	CTSSFTLSYEQYF
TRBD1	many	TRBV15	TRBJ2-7	TGTGCCACCAGCACCGTGACGGACAGGGGGGAATACGAGCAGTACTTC	CATSTVTDRGEYEQYF
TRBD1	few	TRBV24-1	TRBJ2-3	TGTGCCACCAGTGATCCAAAACTGACAGGGTCGGATACGCAGTATTTT	CATSDPKLTGSDTQYF
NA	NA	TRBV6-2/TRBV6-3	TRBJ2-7	TGTGCCAGCAGTTACTCAGAAGGTGCGGGCTACGAGCAGTACTTC	CASSYSEGAGYEQYF
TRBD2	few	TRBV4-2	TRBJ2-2	TGTGCCAGCAGCCCCCGGACTAGCGGACGGGGCGGGGAGCTGTTTTTT	CASSPRTSGRGGELFF
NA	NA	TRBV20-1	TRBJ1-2	TGCAGTGCTAGAGATCAAAGGGATCTAGACTATGGCTACACCTTC	CSARDQRDLDYGYTF
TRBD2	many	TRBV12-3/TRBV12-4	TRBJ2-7	TGTGCCTGCCGGGGGGGAGGGCACGAGCAGTACTTC	CACRGGGHEQYF
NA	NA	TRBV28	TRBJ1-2	TGTGCCAGCAGGGATGGGAGAAACTATGGCTACACCTTC	CASRDGRNYGYTF
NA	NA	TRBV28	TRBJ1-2	TGTGCCAGCAGCCTATGGGGCAGCTCACCGTTCTATGGCTACACCTTC	CASSLWGSSPFYGYTF
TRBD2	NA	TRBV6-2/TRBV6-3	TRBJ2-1	TGTGCCAGCAGTTACAGGACTAGCGGGGTGAGCTCCTACAATGAGCAGTTCTTC	CASSYRTSGVSSYNEQFF
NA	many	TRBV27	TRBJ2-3	TGTGCCAGCAGTTCCCTTCCTTCAAGCACAGATACGCAGTATTTT	CASSSLPSSTDTQYF
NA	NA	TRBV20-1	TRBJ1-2	TGCAGGGCTAGAAGGTCGAGCTATGGCTACACCTTC	CRARRSSYGYTF
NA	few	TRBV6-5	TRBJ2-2	TGTGCCAGCAGTTCCCCCCGGGGGGCTACCGGGGAGCTGTTTTTT	CASSSPRGATGELFF
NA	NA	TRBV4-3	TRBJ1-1	TGCGCCAGCAGCCAAGTTCAGGGGAGAGGAATGAACACTGAAGCTTTCTTT	CASSQVQGRGMNTEAFF
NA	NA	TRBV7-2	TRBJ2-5	TGTGCCAGCAGTTACAGGGTCGGAGGGACCCAGTACTTC	CASSYRVGGTQYF
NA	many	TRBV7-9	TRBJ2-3	TGTGCCAGCAGCTTACAGGGAACAGATACGCAGTATTTT	CASSLQGTDTQYF
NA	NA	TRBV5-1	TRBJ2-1	TGCGCCAGCAGCTTGAATCAGCCAGATTACAATGAGCAGTTCTTC	CASSLNQPDYNEQFF
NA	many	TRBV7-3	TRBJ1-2	TGTGCCAGCAGCTTAGGGCCTTCTAACTATGGCTACACCTTC	CASSLGPSNYGYTF
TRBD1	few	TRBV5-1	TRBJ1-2	TGCGCCAGCAGCGCCGGACAGGGGAGAGACTATGGCTACACCTTC	CASSAGQGRDYGYTF
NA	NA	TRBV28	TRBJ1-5	TGTGCCAGCAGGAGGGTTAGCAATCAGCCCCAGCATTTT	CASRRVSNQPQHF
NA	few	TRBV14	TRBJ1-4	TGTGCCAGCAGCCCGGGGGGGGCCGGAGAAAAACTGTTTTTT	CASSPGGAGEKLFF
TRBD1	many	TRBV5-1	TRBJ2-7	TGCGCCAGCAGCTTAAGGGCGGACAGGGCCTACGAGCAGTACTTC	CASSLRADRAYEQYF
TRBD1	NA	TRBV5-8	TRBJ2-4	TGTGCCAGCAGCTTCGGGACAGGGCCGTACAATGAGCAGTACTTC	CASSFGTGPYNEQYF
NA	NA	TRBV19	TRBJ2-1	TGTGCCAGTTCCCAAGAGGGCTTAAGCTCCTACAATGAGCAGTTCTTC	CASSQEGLSSYNEQFF
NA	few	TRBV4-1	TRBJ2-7	TGCGCCAGCAGCCAAAAGTACCCAGGGAGCTCCTACGAGCAGTACTTC	CASSQKYPGSSYEQYF
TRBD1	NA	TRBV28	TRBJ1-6	TGTGCCAGCAGTTTCCAATCAGGGGGCGGGGATTCACCCCTCCACTTT	CASSFQSGGGDSPLHF
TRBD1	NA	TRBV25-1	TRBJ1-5	TGTGCCAGCAGTGAATTTTACAGGGGGGGTCAGCCCCAGCATTTT	CASSEFYRGGQPQHF
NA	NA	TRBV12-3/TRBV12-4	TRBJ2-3	TGTGCCAGCCGATGGACCCCCGATACGCAGTATTTT	CASRWTPDTQYF
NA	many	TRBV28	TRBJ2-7	TGTGCCAGCAGTCGACTACAGCTCGAGCAGTACTTC	CASSRLQLEQYF
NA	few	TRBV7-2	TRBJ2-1	TGTGCCAGCAGCTTAGAATTGGTTAAAAATGAGCAGTTCTTC	CASSLELVKNEQFF
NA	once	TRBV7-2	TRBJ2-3	TGTGCCAGCAGCTCGGCGGAAGTCCCAGATACGCAGTATTTT	CASSSAEVPDTQYF
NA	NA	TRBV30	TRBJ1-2	TGTGCCTGGAGTGTACTACGGGATGGCTACACCTTC	CAWSVLRDGYTF
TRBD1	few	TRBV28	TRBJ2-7	TGTGCCAGCAGCCCAAGTCCGGGACAGGGAGTCTACGAGCAGTACTTC	CASSPSPGQGVYEQYF
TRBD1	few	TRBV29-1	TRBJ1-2	TGCAGCGCCTTCACGACCGGGACAGGAACCTATGGCTACACCTTC	CSAFTTGTGTYGYTF
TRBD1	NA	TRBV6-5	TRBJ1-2	TGTGCCAGCGGAAGGACAGGGGGCGATGGCTACACCTTC	CASGRTGGDGYTF
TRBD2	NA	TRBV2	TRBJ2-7	TGTGCCAGCAGCCTCGGACTAGCGGGGCCCTCCTACGAGCAGTACTTC	CASSLGLAGPSYEQYF
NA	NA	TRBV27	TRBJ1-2	NA	CASSLSVGTGNYGHTF
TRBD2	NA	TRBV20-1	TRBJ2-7	TGCAGTGCTCCCCGACTAGCGGGGGCCCCTTACGAGCAGTACTTC	CSAPRLAGAPYEQYF
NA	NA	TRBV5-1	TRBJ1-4	TGCGCCAGCAGCTTTGACTTAGGGGCGTTGGACGAAAAACTGTTTTTT	CASSFDLGALDEKLFF
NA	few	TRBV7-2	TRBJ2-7	TGTGCCAGCAGCTTAAGGGAAGGCTCCTACGAGCAGTACTTC	CASSLREGSYEQYF